These 29 T cell receptor beta chains came from one sample sequenced in a study of monozygotic twins with inflammatory bowel disease. One entry per CDR3 protein, without DNA, is what TCRdb gives after re-calling the 5' RACE reads. Its table records around 370,000 distinct CDR3 sequences. Sequenced sample: blood. The receptors were sampled from a human donor with ulcerative colitis or Crohn's disease, or a healthy co-twin of an affected twin (not recorded which).

The rearrangement uses TRBV18 and TRBJ2-7; TCRdb's D gene call, TRBD1, goes unchecked for lack of DNA. This CDR3 contains 14 residues. Germline CDR1 and CDR2: KGHSH and LQKENI. The CDR3 sequence: CASSSIGTAYEQYF.

The chain combines TRBV2 with TRBJ2-1; no DNA is available, so the TRBD1 call from TCRdb remains unchecked. The germline V gene encodes CDR1 SNHLY and CDR2 FYNNEI. This CDR3 comprises 12 residues. The CDR3 here is CASSETRVEQFF.

The rearrangement uses TRBV5-1 and TRBJ2-4. The germline CDR1 and CDR2 sequences are SGHRS and YFSETQ. CDR3 length: 14 residues. The CDR3 protein is CASSLGVAKNIQYF.

V is TRBV20-1 and J is TRBJ2-3. CDR1 is DFQATT and CDR2 is SNEGSKA in the germline V gene (reference sequence). The CDR3 consists of 14 residues. The CDR3: CSARERGRTDTQYF.

The V call is TRBV24-1, the J call TRBJ2-3; TCRdb calls TRBD1, which cannot be checked without DNA. The CDR3 consists of 15 residues. The germline V gene encodes CDR1 KGHDR and CDR2 SFDVKD. This chain's CDR3 is CATSDIRQGTDTQYF.

The V call is TRBV6-5, the J call TRBJ2-2. CDR3 size: 13 residues. Per the germline V gene, CDR1 is MNHEY and CDR2 is SVGAGI. This CDR3 reads CASSYENTGELFF.

The chain uses TRBV10-3 and TRBJ2-7; TCRdb picks TRBD2, but there is no DNA to check that call. This CDR3 spans 14 amino acids. Per germline, CDR1 ENHRY and CDR2 SYGVKD. The chain's CDR3 is CAMATPPAQYEQYF.

The chain employs TRBV7-3 and TRBJ2-1; with no DNA, the TCRdb D assignment of TRBD1 cannot be verified. Germline V gene lookup returns CDR1 SGHTA and CDR2 FQGTGA. The CDR3 is 20 amino acids. CDR3 in amino acids: CASSLRPGGPGALSYNEQFF.

V gene TRBV5-1 combines with J gene TRBJ1-1; TCRdb's D gene call, TRBD1, goes unchecked for lack of DNA. Germline lookup yields CDR1 SGHRS and CDR2 YFSETQ. CDR3 size: 15 residues. The CDR3 spells CASSTEGQGFTEAFF.

The chain recombines TRBV19 with TRBJ1-5; TCRdb indicates TRBD1, and absent DNA this call remains unverified. The germline CDR1 and CDR2 sequences are LNHDA and SQIVND (reference sequence). The CDR3 sequence is 15 residues long. The CDR3 loop reads CASSIGSGGPPAQHF.

V and J are TRBV29-1 and TRBJ2-1. Germline assignment: CDR1 SQVTM and CDR2 ANQGSEA. The CDR3 has 12 amino acids. The CDR3 loop reads CSVDQGNNEQFF.

The J gene is TRBJ2-1, the V gene TRBV27; TCRdb lists TRBD2, though no DNA is available to test this call. The length of the CDR3 is 14 residues. The V gene's germline CDR1 is MNHEY and CDR2 SMNVEV (reference sequence). CDR3 region: CASSLTSGGNEQFF.

The chain carries TRBV30 and TRBJ2-7; TCRdb picks TRBD1, but there is no DNA to check that call. The CDR3 loop spans 12 amino acids. The germline CDR1 and CDR2 sequences are GTSNPN and SVGIG (reference sequence). CDR3 sequence reads: CAWSSQGYEQYF. Full variable domain (outside the CDR3, taken from reference TRBV30 and TRBJ2-7): SQTIHQWPATLVQPVGSPLSLECTVEGTSNPNLYWYRQAAGRGLQLLFYSVGIGQISSEVPQNLSASRPQDRQFILSSKKLLLSDSGFYLCAWSSQGYEQYFGPGTRLTVT.

The chain joins TRBV5-1 to TRBJ2-5. The CDR3 spans 14 residues. Per germline, CDR1 SGHRS and CDR2 YFSETQ. CDR3 residues: CASSLESTQETQYF.

The genes are TRBV12-3 or TRBV12-4 and TRBJ1-1; TCRdb selects TRBD1, and the lack of DNA leaves this call unchecked. This CDR3 contains 14 residues. CDR3 protein: CASRGGGSNTEAFF.

The chain is built from TRBV7-9 and TRBJ2-5; TCRdb names TRBD1, which stays unverified in the absence of DNA. Germline V gene data show CDR1 as SEHNR and CDR2 as FQNEAQ (reference sequence). This CDR3 contains 17 residues. This CDR3 is CASSPNTPRGREETQYF.

The chain combines TRBV5-1 with TRBJ2-5; TCRdb names TRBD2, which stays unverified in the absence of DNA. Germline CDR1 SGHRS, CDR2 YFSETQ. The CDR3 extends over 16 amino acids. The CDR3 region is CASSLVGGGAGETQYF. Full variable domain (rest looked up from reference TRBV5-1 and TRBJ2-5): KAGVTQTPRYLIKTRGQQVTLSCSPISGHRSVSWYQQTPGQGLQFLFEYFSETQRNKGNFPGRFSGRQFSNSRSEMNVSTLELGDSALYLCASSLVGGGAGETQYFGPGTRLLVL.

This sequence joins TRBV28 and TRBJ2-1; TCRdb outputs TRBD2, but without DNA this stays unchecked. CDR1 is MDHEN and CDR2 is SYDVKM in the germline V gene. The CDR3 extends over 14 amino acids. The CDR3 protein is CASSNLLAGGKQFF.

The chain joins TRBV4-1 to TRBJ2-1; without DNA, the TCRdb call of TRBD2 cannot be checked. The CDR3 spans 16 residues. CDR1 and CDR2 (germline): MGHRA, YSYEKL. The CDR3 loop is CASSQDASGDYNEQFF.

The chain combines TRBV12-3 or TRBV12-4 with TRBJ1-2; the D call of TRBD1 rests on TCRdb alone, since no DNA is present to check it. This CDR3 region has 14 residues. The CDR3 loop is CASSSLQGNYGYTF.

V gene TRBV19 combines with J gene TRBJ2-7; the TCRdb call, TRBD1, lacks DNA for checking. This CDR3 comprises 16 residues. Germline CDR1 LNHDA, CDR2 SQIVND (reference sequence). The CDR3 region is CASSIAGTGRLYEQYF.

This rearrangement joins TRBV20-1 to TRBJ2-7; TCRdb lists TRBD1, though no DNA is available to test this call. The CDR3 covers 13 residues. CDR1 DFQATT and CDR2 SNEGSKA come from the germline V gene (reference sequence). The CDR3 spells CSASGNGNYEQYF.

J is TRBJ2-1 and V is TRBV12-3 or TRBV12-4; lacking DNA, the TRBD2 call made by TCRdb goes unchecked. The CDR3 has 17 amino acids. CDR3 sequence: CASRPAGSGGIMNEQFF.

The CDR3 protein is CASSPRGSAYEQYF. The V gene is TRBV5-1, the J gene TRBJ2-7; TCRdb picks TRBD1, but there is no DNA to check that call. In germline, CDR1 is SGHRS, CDR2 YFSETQ. The CDR3 is made up of 14 amino acids.

The chain combines TRBV6-1 with TRBJ2-2; TCRdb picks TRBD1, but there is no DNA to check that call. The CDR3 loop spans 15 amino acids. The germline CDR1 and CDR2 sequences are MNHNS and SASEGT. This CDR3 reads CAGLGQRYNAGELFF.

This chain joins TRBV5-1 and TRBJ2-5; with no DNA, the TCRdb D assignment of TRBD1 cannot be verified. This CDR3 has 14 residues. Germline lookup yields CDR1 SGHRS and CDR2 YFSETQ. CDR3: CASSPGGVQEAQYF.

This chain joins TRBV7-6 and TRBJ2-7; with no DNA, the TCRdb D assignment of TRBD1 cannot be verified. This CDR3 has 17 amino acids. Germline loops: CDR1 SGHVS, CDR2 FNYEAQ. The CDR3 sequence: CASSLGPGTGSSYEQYF.

The CDR3: CASSLGGGVVSPLHF. V and J are TRBV12-3 or TRBV12-4 and TRBJ1-6; TCRdb lists TRBD1, though no DNA is available to test this call. This CDR3 has 15 amino acids.

The rearrangement uses TRBV20-1 and TRBJ2-1; TCRdb reports TRBD1, a call that lacks DNA to check it against. Germline CDR1 reads DFQATT; CDR2 reads SNEGSKA (reference sequence). The CDR3 totals 13 residues. The CDR3 sequence: CSAGKGVYNEQFF.